The entry that follows covers one T cell receptor (beta chain) sequence. Its specificity is unknown. Trimming cost V 5 bases and J 8 bases, with 9 bases left between them. The germline V gene has CDR1 LNHDA and CDR2 SQIVND (reference sequence). The CDR3 consists of 12 residues. Researchers took blood at baseline, on cycle 4 day 1, and on cycle 7 day 1. This record comes from a study of OX40 agonist ivuxolimab in advanced cancers. Overall study context: Three dose-escalation patients had partial responses: one with hepatocellular carcinoma and two with cutaneous melanoma.

Whole-study results and caveats: On average, CD8+ T cells showed a greater number of expanded clones than CD4+. With doses of 0.1-3.0 mg/kg, partial responders showed among the lowest clonal expansion.

Profiling relied on immunoSEQ multiplex PCR, and the TCRdb table lists in-frame clones only, not all of them. Among about 26,000 clones listed, 88% were seen once. The genes are TRBV19 and TRBJ1-4, with D uncertain. This clonotype originated in an adult with an advanced solid tumor such as melanoma, head and neck, liver or kidney cancer. The sequencing used CD4+ or CD8+ T cells sorted from blood, collected in a trial of the OX40 agonist ivuxolimab. The CDR3 loop reads CASSSEREKLFF. CDR3 sequence (DNA): TGTGCCAGTAGTTCGGAGAGGGAAAAACTGTTTTTT.